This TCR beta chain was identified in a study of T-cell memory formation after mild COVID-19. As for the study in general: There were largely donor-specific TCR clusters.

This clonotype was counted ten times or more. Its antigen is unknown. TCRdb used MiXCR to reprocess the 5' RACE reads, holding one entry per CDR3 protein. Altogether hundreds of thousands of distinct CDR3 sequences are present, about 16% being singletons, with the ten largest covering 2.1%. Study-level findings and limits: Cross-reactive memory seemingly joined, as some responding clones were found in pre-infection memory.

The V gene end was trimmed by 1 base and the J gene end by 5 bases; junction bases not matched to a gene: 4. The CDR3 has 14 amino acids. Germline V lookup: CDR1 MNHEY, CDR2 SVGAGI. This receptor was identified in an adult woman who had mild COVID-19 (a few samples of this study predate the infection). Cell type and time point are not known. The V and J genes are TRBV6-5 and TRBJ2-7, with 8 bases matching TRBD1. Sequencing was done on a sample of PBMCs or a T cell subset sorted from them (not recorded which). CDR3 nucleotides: TGTGCCAGCAGTTACTATCGGACAGGGCACGAGCAGTACTTC. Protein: CASSYYRTGHEQYF.